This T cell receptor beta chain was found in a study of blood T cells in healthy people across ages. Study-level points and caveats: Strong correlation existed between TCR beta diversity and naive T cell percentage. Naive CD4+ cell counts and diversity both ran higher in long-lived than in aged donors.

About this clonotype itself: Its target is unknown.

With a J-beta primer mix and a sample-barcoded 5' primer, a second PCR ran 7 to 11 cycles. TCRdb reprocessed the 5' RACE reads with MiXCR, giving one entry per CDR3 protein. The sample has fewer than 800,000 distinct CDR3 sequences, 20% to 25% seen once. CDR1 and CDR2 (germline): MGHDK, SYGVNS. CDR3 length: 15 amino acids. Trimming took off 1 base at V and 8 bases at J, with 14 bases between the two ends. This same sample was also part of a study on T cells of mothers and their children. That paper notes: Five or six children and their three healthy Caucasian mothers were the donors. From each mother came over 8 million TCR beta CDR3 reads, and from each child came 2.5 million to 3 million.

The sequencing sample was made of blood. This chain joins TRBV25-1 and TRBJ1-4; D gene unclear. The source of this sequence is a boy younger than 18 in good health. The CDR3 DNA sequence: TGTGCCAGCAGTGAATGGGATGGTGATCAGGAAAAACTGTTTTTT. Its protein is CASSEWDGDQEKLFF.